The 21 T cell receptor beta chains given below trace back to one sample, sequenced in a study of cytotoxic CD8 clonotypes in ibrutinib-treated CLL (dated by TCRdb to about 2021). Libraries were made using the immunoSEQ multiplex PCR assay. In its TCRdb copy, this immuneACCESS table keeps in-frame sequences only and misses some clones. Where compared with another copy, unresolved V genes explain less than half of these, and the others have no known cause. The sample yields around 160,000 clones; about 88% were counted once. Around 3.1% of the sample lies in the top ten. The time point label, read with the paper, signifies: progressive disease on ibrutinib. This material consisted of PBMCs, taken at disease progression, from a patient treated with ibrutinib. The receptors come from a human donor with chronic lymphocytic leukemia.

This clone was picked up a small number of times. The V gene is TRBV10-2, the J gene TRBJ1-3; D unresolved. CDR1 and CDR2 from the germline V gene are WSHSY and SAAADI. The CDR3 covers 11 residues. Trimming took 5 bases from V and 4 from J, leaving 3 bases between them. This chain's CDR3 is CASSQGNTIYF. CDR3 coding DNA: TGCGCCAGCAGTCAGGGAAACACCATATATTTT.

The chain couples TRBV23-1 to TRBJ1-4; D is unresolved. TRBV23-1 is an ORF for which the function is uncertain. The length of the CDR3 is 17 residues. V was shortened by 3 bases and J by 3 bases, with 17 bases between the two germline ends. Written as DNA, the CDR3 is TGCGCCAGCAGTCAGCCCCGCCGAGAGAAGTCTAATGAAAAACTGTTTTTT. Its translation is CASSQPRREKSNEKLFF.

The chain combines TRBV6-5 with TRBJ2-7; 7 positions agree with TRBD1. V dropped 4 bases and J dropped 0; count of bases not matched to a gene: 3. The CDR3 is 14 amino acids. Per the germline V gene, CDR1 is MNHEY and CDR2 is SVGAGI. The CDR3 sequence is CASSSRGTSYEQYF. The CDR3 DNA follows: TGTGCCAGCAGTTCCAGGGGGACCTCCTACGAGCAGTACTTC.

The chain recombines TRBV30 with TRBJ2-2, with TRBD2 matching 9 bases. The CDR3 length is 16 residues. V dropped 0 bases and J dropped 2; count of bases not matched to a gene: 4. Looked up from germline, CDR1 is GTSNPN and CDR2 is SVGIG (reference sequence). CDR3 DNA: TGTGCCTGGAGTGTTTATCTAGCGGGAAACACCGGGGAGCTGTTTTTT. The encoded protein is CAWSVYLAGNTGELFF.

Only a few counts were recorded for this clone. The CDR3 loop reads CASSGGGTSGNTDTQYF. For the CDR3, the DNA is TGCGCCAGCAGCGGGGGGGGGACTAGCGGGAACACAGATACGCAGTATTTT. The V call is TRBV4-1, the J call TRBJ2-3; 13 nucleotides line up with TRBD2. The CDR3 is 17 amino acids. The V gene end was trimmed by 5 bases and the J gene end by 2 bases; junction bases not matched to a gene: 7. CDR1 is MGHRA, CDR2 YSYEKL, per germline.

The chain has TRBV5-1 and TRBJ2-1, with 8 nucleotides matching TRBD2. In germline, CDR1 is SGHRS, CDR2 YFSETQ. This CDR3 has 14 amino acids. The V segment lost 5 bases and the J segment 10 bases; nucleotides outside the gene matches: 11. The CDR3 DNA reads TGCGCCAGCAGGGTAGGGCGGGAGGCGGAGGAGCAGTTCTTC. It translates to CASRVGREAEEQFF.

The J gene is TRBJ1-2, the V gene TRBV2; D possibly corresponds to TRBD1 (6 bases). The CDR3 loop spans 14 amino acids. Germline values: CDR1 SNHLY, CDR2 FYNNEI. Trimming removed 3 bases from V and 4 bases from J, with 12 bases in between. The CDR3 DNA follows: TGTGCCAGCAGTGAGGGCAGGGGATCCTATGGCTACACCTTC. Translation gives CASSEGRGSYGYTF.

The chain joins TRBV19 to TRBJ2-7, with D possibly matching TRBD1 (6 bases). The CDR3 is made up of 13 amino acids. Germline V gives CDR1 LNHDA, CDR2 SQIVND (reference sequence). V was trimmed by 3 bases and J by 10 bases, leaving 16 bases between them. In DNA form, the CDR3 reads TGTGCCAGTAGTATTGGTCAGGGGTTGGAACAGTACTTC. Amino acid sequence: CASSIGQGLEQYF.

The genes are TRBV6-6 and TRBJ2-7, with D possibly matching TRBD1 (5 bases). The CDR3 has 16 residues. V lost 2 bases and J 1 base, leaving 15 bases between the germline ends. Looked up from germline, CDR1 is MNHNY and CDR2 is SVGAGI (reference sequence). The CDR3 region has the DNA TGTGCCAGCAGTTACCACACAGCAGGGCTTTCCTACGAGCAGTACTTC. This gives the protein CASSYHTAGLSYEQYF.

In DNA form, the CDR3 reads TGTGCCAGCCTCTTGCAGTACGACCGGCCCGAGCAGTACTTC. It codes for CASLLQYDRPEQYF. This rearrangement joins TRBV6-1 to TRBJ2-7; D is undetermined. With 8 bases removed from V and 6 bases from J, the gap between germline ends came to 20 bases. In germline, CDR1 is MNHNS, CDR2 SASEGT. CDR3 length: 14 residues.

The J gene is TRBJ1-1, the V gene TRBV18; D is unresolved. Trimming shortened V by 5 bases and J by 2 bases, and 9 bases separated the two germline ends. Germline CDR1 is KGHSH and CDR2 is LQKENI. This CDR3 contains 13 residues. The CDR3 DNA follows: TGTGCCAGCTCATCAGACCAAAACACTGAAGCTTTCTTT. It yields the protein CASSSDQNTEAFF. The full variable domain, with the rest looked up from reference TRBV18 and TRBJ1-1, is NAGVMQNPRHLVRRRGQEARLRCSPMKGHSHVYWYRQLPEEGLKFMVYLQKENIIDESGMPKERFSAEFPKEGPSILRIQQVVRGDSAAYFCASSSDQNTEAFFGQGTRLTVV.

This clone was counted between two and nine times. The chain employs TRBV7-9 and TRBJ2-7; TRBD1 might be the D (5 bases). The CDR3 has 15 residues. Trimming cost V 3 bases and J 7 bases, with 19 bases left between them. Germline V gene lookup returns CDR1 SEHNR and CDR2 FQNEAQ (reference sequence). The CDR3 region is CASSFRQIALREQYF. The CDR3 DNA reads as TGTGCCAGCAGCTTTCGACAGATAGCTCTGCGGGAGCAGTACTTC.

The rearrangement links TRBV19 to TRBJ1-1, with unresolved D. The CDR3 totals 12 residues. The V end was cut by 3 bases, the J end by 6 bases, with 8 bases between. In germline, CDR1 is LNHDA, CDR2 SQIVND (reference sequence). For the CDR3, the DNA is TGTGCCAGTAGTATGACGATTTCTGAAGCTTTCTTT. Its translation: CASSMTISEAFF.

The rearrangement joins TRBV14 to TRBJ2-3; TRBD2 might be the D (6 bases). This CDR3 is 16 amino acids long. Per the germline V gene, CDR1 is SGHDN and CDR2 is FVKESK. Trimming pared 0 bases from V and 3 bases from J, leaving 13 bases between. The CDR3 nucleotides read TGTGCCAGCAGCCAAGAGGACTATTCGATGACAGATACGCAGTATTTT. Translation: CASSQEDYSMTDTQYF.

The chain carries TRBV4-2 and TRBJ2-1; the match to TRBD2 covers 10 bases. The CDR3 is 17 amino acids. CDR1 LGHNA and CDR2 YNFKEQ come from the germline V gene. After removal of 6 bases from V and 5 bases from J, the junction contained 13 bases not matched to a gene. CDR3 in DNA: TGTGCCAGCAGGCCTCATCCGATAGCGGGAGGAAACAATGAGCAGTTCTTC. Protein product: CASRPHPIAGGNNEQFF.

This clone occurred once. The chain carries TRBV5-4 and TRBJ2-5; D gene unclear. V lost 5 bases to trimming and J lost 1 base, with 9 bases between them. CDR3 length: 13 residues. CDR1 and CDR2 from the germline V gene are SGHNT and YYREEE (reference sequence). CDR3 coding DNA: TGTGCCAGCAGAAAACAACTCCAAGAGACCCAGTACTTC. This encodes CASRKQLQETQYF.

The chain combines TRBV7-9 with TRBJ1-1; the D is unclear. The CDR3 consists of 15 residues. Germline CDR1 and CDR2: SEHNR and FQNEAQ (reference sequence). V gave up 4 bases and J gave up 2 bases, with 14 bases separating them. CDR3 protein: CASSSPKDYNTEAFF. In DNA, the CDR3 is TGTGCCAGCAGCTCGCCGAAAGACTATAACACTGAAGCTTTCTTT.

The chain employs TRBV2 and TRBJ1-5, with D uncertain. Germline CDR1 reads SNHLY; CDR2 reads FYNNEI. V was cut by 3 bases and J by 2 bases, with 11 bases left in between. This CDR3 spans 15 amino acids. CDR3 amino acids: CASSDGVSGNQPQHF. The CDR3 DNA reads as TGTGCCAGCAGTGATGGGGTTTCCGGCAATCAGCCCCAGCATTTT.

The CDR3 nucleotides read TGTGCCAGCAGGCCCTTAAATACCATCTATGGCTACACCTTC. This gives the protein CASRPLNTIYGYTF. The V and J genes are TRBV6-1 and TRBJ1-2, with unresolved D. Per germline, CDR1 MNHNS and CDR2 SASEGT. Trimming cost V 6 bases and J 4 bases, with 15 bases left between them. The CDR3 is made up of 14 amino acids.

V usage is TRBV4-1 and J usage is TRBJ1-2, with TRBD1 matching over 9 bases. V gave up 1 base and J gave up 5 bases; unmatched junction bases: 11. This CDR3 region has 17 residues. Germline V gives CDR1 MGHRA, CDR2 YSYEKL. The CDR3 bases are TGCGCCAGCAGCCAAGGTGAGAGGACAGGGGAAAAATATGGCTACACCTTC. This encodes CASSQGERTGEKYGYTF.

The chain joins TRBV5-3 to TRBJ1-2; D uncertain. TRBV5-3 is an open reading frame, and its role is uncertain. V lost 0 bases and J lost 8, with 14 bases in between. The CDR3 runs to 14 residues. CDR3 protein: CARSLEKDIGGYTF. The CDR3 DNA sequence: TGTGCCAGAAGCTTGGAAAAGGATATCGGGGGCTACACCTTC.